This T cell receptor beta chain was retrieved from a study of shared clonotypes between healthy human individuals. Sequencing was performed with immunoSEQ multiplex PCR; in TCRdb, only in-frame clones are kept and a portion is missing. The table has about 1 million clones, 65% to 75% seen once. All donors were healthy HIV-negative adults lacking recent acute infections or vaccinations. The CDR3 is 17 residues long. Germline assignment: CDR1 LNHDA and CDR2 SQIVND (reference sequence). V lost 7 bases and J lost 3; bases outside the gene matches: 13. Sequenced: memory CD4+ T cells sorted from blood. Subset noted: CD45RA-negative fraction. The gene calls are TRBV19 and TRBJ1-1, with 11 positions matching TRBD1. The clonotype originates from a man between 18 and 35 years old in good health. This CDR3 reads CASTKVPGQGEYTEAFF. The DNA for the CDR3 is TGTGCCAGTACCAAAGTCCCGGGACAGGGGGAGTACACTGAAGCTTTCTTT.